This T cell receptor (beta chain) was identified during a study of T cells after yellow fever vaccination. Overall study: Fractions low in cell number were prepared with SMART-Seq v4 Ultra Low Input.

Using its own MiXCR run on the 5' RACE reads, TCRdb lists one record per CDR3 protein. The table lists tens of thousands of distinct CDR3 sequences, roughly 6.9% of them singletons. The CDR3 sequence is 15 residues long. Germline-derived CDR1 and CDR2 are SEHNR and FQNEAQ (reference sequence). Between the trimmed V and J ends, which lost 0 bases and 1 base, there was a span of 9 bases. The receptor was isolated from a man between 18 and 35 years old who received the YFV17D yellow fever vaccine. V gene TRBV7-9 combines with J gene TRBJ1-1; no clear D. Here the sequenced sample was CD8+ T cells sorted from PBMCs, taken less than 6 days after the first yellow fever vaccination. DNA for the CDR3: TGTGCCAGCAGCTTAGCGCTCTTGTCGAACACTGAAGCTTTCTTT. Amino acids: CASSLALLSNTEAFF.